Shown below are 11 T cell receptor beta chains from a single sample sequenced in a study of cytomegalovirus exposure and HLA in healthy donors. The PCR made use of 60 Vbeta and 13 Jbeta primers. The assay was immunoSEQ multiplex PCR, and TCRdb's table has in-frame clones only and misses some. The data hold around 130,000 clones, with approximately 86% observed a single time. The sample taken for sequencing was PBMCs. Every receptor here comes from a boy younger than 18 in good health and CMV-seronegative.

V is TRBV30 and J is TRBJ1-6; D not resolved. Trimming cost V 4 bases and J 6 bases, with 13 bases left between them. The CDR3 is made up of 14 amino acids. Germline V CDR1 and CDR2: GTSNPN, SVGIG (reference sequence). CDR3 region: CAWTALAINSPLHF. Written as DNA, the CDR3 is TGTGCCTGGACCGCCTTAGCAATTAATTCACCCCTCCACTTT.

The chain combines TRBV25-1 with TRBJ2-1; 10 bases are shared with TRBD1. The V gene end was trimmed by 5 bases and the J gene end by 15 bases; junction bases not matched to a gene: 7. Germline CDR1 is MGHDK and CDR2 is SYGVNS. This CDR3 region has 12 residues. As DNA, the CDR3 is TGTGCCAGCAGTTTTACCGGGACAGGGGCGTTCTTC. Translating it yields CASSFTGTGAFF.

This clone was counted a few times. The CDR3 region has the DNA TGCGCCAGCAGCCAAGTCCAGACGGGCCAAGAGACCCAGTACTTC. This encodes CASSQVQTGQETQYF. The chain recombines TRBV4-1 with TRBJ2-5; D is ambiguous. V shed 1 base and J shed 1 base, with 10 bases lying between them. The V gene's germline CDR1 is MGHRA and CDR2 YSYEKL. The CDR3 runs to 15 residues.

The CDR3, as DNA: TGCGCCAGCAGCCAAGAGGGGGGGCTGGGGGAGACCCAGTACTTC. Translating it yields CASSQEGGLGETQYF. The chain has TRBV4-1 and TRBJ2-5, with D possibly matching TRBD2 (7 bases). Trimming shortened V by 0 bases and J by 5 bases, and 13 bases separated the two germline ends. Per germline, CDR1 MGHRA and CDR2 YSYEKL. The CDR3 has 15 amino acids.

The chain uses TRBV19 and TRBJ1-2, with D unclear. Germline values: CDR1 LNHDA, CDR2 SQIVND (reference sequence). The CDR3 loop spans 16 amino acids. V was shortened by 6 bases and J by 4 bases, with 21 bases between the two germline ends. CDR3 bases: TGTGCCAGTAGGCAATCCGAGGGCGGATTAATCTATGGCTACACCTTC. Translated, it gives CASRQSEGGLIYGYTF.

The rearrangement links TRBV27 to TRBJ2-3; TRBD2 matches at 9 bases. Germline V gene lookup returns CDR1 MNHEY and CDR2 SMNVEV (reference sequence). J lost 6 bases, V lost 5 bases, and 9 bases had no gene match. CDR3 size: 15 residues. CDR3 coding DNA: TGTGCCAGCAGTGATATAGCGGGAGCGGGGGATACGCAGTATTTT. It specifies CASSDIAGAGDTQYF.

The chain is built from TRBV7-2 and TRBJ2-3; 9 positions match TRBD2. V was pared by 6 bases and J by 4 bases, with 11 bases of the junction left unmatched. The CDR3 spans 16 residues. The germline CDR1 and CDR2 sequences are SGHTA and FQGNSA. This chain's CDR3 is CASRLNSGSTADTQYF. The CDR3 region has the DNA TGTGCCAGCAGGTTAAATAGCGGGAGCACCGCAGATACGCAGTATTTT.

This clone showed up just a few times. The genes are TRBV5-4 and TRBJ1-3; D is unresolved. Germline V gives CDR1 SGHNT, CDR2 YYREEE (reference sequence). V gave up 4 bases and J gave up 0 bases, with 20 bases separating them. The CDR3 loop spans 18 amino acids. DNA of the CDR3: TGTGCCAGCAGCCCGCGCCTGACAACCTTACTCTCTGGAAACACCATATATTTT. The encoded protein is CASSPRLTTLLSGNTIYF.

The V call is TRBV7-6, the J call TRBJ2-5; no reliable D call. V lost 5 bases and J 0 bases, leaving 4 bases between the germline ends. The CDR3 totals 12 residues. The germline gives CDR1 SGHVS, CDR2 FNYEAQ. CDR3 in DNA: TGTGCCAGCAGCCCGTACCAAGAGACCCAGTACTTC. Its translation: CASSPYQETQYF. Full variable domain (outside the CDR3, taken from reference TRBV7-6 and TRBJ2-5): GAGVSQSPRYKVTKRGQDVALRCDPISGHVSLYWYRQALGQGPEFLTYFNYEAQQDKSGLPNDRFSAERPEGSISTLTIQRTEQRDSAMYRCASSPYQETQYFGPGTRLLVL.

The CDR3: CASSFFDRGRDYGYTF. CDR3 bases: TGTGCCAGCAGCTTCTTCGACAGGGGGCGCGACTATGGCTACACCTTC. The chain uses TRBV11-3 and TRBJ1-2; 10 bases are shared with TRBD1. CDR3 length: 16 amino acids. V gave up 3 bases and J gave up 3 bases; unmatched junction bases: 7. Germline V gives CDR1 SGHNT, CDR2 YENEEA.

The chain recombines TRBV21-1 with TRBJ1-2; TRBD1, the table's D call, lacks a check against the DNA. TRBV21-1 is deemed a pseudogene. The CDR3 has 15 amino acids. CDR3 residues: CASRCGRGTDYGYTF. CDR3 DNA: TGTGCCAGCAGGTGTGGTAGGGGGACGGACTATGGCTACACCTTC.